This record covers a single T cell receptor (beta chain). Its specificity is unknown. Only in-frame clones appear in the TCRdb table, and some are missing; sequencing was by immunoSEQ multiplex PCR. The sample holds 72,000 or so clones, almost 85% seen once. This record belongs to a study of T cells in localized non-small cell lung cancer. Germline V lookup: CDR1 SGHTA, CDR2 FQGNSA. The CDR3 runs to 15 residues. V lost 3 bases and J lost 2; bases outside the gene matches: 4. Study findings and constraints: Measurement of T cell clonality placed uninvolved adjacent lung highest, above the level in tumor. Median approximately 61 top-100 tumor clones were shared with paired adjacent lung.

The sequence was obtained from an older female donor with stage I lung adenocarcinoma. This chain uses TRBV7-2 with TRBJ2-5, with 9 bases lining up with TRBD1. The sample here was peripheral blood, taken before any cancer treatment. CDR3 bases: TGTGCCAGCAGCTTCGGGGACAGGGTTCAAGAGACCCAGTACTTC. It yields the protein CASSFGDRVQETQYF.